What follows are 26 T cell receptor beta chains derived from one specimen sequenced in a study of breast tumors, draining lymph nodes, adjacent tissues. From the multiplex PCR reads, TCRdb called clonotypes with MiXCR, one entry per CDR3 protein. The sample has 65,000 to 80,000 distinct CDR3 sequences, roughly a fifth seen once; the top ten hold less than 3%. Breast cancer patients provided tissue from their axillary draining lymph nodes. Sequenced material: axillary lymph node tissue. Receptor source: a female donor with breast cancer. Some clones in this sample may be carry-over from other donors' samples.

This clonotype was observed at least ten times. This CDR3 reads CASRLDAARQYF. DNA for the CDR3: TGTGCCAGCAGGTTGGACGCGGCACGGCAGTACTTC. The chain joins TRBV6-1 to TRBJ2-7, with D unresolved. Germline V gene lookup returns CDR1 MNHNS and CDR2 SASEGT. Trimming cost V 6 bases and J 9 bases, with 15 bases left between them. The length of the CDR3 is 12 residues.

This clonotype has a count of ten or more. CDR3 loop: CASSRKSGTDYEQYF. CDR3 bases: TGTGCCAGCAGTAGGAAGTCCGGGACAGACTACGAGCAGTACTTC. The gene calls are TRBV6-1 and TRBJ2-7; 7 bases line up with TRBD1. Germline CDR1 MNHNS, CDR2 SASEGT. The CDR3 is made up of 15 amino acids. The ends lost 5 bases at V and 3 bases at J; junction bases unmatched: 10.

This clonotype was observed at least ten times. The chain employs TRBV20-1 and TRBJ2-1; 10 bases map to TRBD2. Germline V CDR1 and CDR2: DFQATT, SNEGSKA (reference sequence). Unmatched junction bases numbered 16, after V lost 0 bases and J lost 8 bases. This CDR3 contains 18 residues. DNA for the CDR3: TGCAGTGCTAGAGATTCACGGGGAGCGGGAGGGTTTAACCATGAGCAGTTCTTC. Encoded protein: CSARDSRGAGGFNHEQFF.

The genes are TRBV28 and TRBJ1-4; 7 bases map to TRBD1. Per germline, CDR1 MDHEN and CDR2 SYDVKM. Losses at the gene ends were 5 bases for V and 0 bases for J; bases not matched to a gene: 6. The CDR3 runs to 16 residues. CDR3 in DNA: TGTGCCAGCAGTCCGGACAGGATTGCAACTAATGAAAAACTGTTTTTT. It specifies CASSPDRIATNEKLFF.

This clonotype was found many times. CDR3 region: CASSLGGGPQETQYF. In DNA form, the CDR3 reads TGTGCCAGCAGCTTAGGGGGAGGGCCCCAAGAGACCCAGTACTTC. The chain joins TRBV7-8 to TRBJ2-5; TRBD2 agrees at 7 bases. V dropped 1 base and J dropped 1; count of bases not matched to a gene: 3. This CDR3 contains 15 residues. Per germline, CDR1 SGHVS and CDR2 FQNEAQ.

As for this clonotype: A much larger clone sits a single nucleotide away, making a read error possible. The V call is TRBV19, the J call TRBJ2-6; D not resolved. There are 14 residues in the CDR3. The V and J ends lost 5 bases and 4 bases respectively, with 9 bases between them. Germline CDR1 and CDR2: LNHDA and SQIVND (reference sequence). CDR3 coding DNA: TGTGCCAGTAGTCGGAGTGCCGGGGCCAACGTCCTGACTTTC. As protein: CASSRSAGANVLTF.

In its sample, this clonotype was seen many times. The rearrangement links TRBV4-2 to TRBJ1-4, with D hard to call. V shed 4 bases and J shed 7 bases, with 7 bases lying between them. The germline gives CDR1 LGHNA, CDR2 YNFKEQ. The CDR3 contains 12 residues. The CDR3 region has the DNA TGTGCCAGCAGCCCTAACATTGAAAAACTGTTTTTT. It translates to CASSPNIEKLFF.

The table lists this clonotype with many counts. The chain is built from TRBV5-1 and TRBJ2-2; 10 bases are a match to TRBD2. CDR3 length: 15 residues. Germline V gives CDR1 SGHRS, CDR2 YFSETQ. Trimming cost V 1 base and J 5 bases; bases outside gene matches: 2. CDR3 loop: CASSLLAGDTGELFF. The CDR3 nucleotides read TGCGCCAGCAGCTTGCTAGCGGGAGATACCGGGGAGCTGTTTTTT.

This clonotype was detected many times. The rearrangement joins TRBV29-1 to TRBJ2-3, with TRBD2 matching over 8 bases. This CDR3 contains 13 residues. Germline CDR1 and CDR2: SQVTM and ANQGSEA. V lost 4 bases and J lost 4; bases outside the gene matches: 4. The CDR3 DNA reads TGCAGCGTTGTCGGGAGGGCCTCAGATACGCAGTATTTT. It translates to CSVVGRASDTQYF.

This clonotype was seen at least ten times. The chain recombines TRBV6-2 or TRBV6-3 with TRBJ1-5; D gene unclear. Germline lookup yields CDR1 MNHEY and CDR2 SVGEGT. There are 14 residues in the CDR3. Trimming took off 2 bases at V and 3 bases at J, with 8 bases between the two ends. The CDR3 protein is CASSYRGNNQPQHF. CDR3 DNA sequence: TGTGCCAGCAGTTACCGAGGAAACAATCAGCCCCAGCATTTT.

This clonotype was recorded a few times. In nucleotides, the CDR3 is TGTGCCAGCAGCCTCATAAGGTACTGGCGGGAGGAAGAGACCCAGTACTTC. Protein product: CASSLIRYWREEETQYF. J is TRBJ2-5 and V is TRBV7-2, with 8 bases identical to TRBD2. J was trimmed by 3 bases and V by 5 bases; bases with no gene match: 14. Looked up from germline, CDR1 is SGHTA and CDR2 is FQGNSA. This CDR3 is 17 amino acids long.

This clonotype was observed many times. The chain recombines TRBV7-2 with TRBJ2-1; D possibly corresponds to TRBD2 (6 bases). The CDR3 sequence is 14 residues long. V lost 1 base and J 7 bases, leaving 11 bases between the germline ends. From germline, CDR1 is SGHTA and CDR2 FQGNSA. CDR3 sequence reads: CASSLVASENEQFF. The CDR3, as DNA: TGTGCCAGCAGCTTAGTGGCTAGCGAGAATGAGCAGTTCTTC. Together with reference TRBV7-2 and TRBJ2-1, the CDR3 gives the full variable domain: GAGVSQSPSNKVTEKGKDVELRCDPISGHTALYWYRQSLGQGLEFLIYFQGNSAPDKSGLPSDRFSAERTGGSVSTLTIQRTQQEDSAVYLCASSLVASENEQFFGPGTRLTVL.

This clonotype was recorded many times. The gene calls are TRBV6-5 and TRBJ2-5; TRBD2 is a possible D gene (6 bases). Trimming pared 0 bases from V and 14 bases from J, leaving 16 bases between. CDR1 is MNHEY, CDR2 SVGAGI, per germline. The CDR3 length is 13 residues. The CDR3 region is CASSYSEGATTYF. Written as DNA, the CDR3 is TGTGCCAGCAGTTACTCGGAGGGAGCTACAACCTACTTC.

Notes on this clonotype: Since a much larger clone is just one base distant, this may be a read error. The CDR3 sequence is CATSDPSATREAGELFF. In nucleotides, the CDR3 is TGTGCCACCAGTGATCCATCCGCGACACGCGAGGCCGGGGAGCTGTTTTTT. V gene TRBV24-1 combines with J gene TRBJ2-2; no definite D call. Trimming left V 3 bases short and J 6 bases short, with 19 bases between. The CDR3 is 17 amino acids. Germline V gene sequence: CDR1 KGHDR, CDR2 SFDVKD.

This clonotype occurred many times. The chain uses TRBV5-1 and TRBJ2-7; D perhaps matches TRBD1 (6 bases). V was shortened by 4 bases and J by 3 bases, with 14 bases between the two germline ends. The CDR3 contains 14 residues. CDR1 and CDR2 (germline): SGHRS, YFSETQ. As DNA, the CDR3 is TGCGCCAGCAGCGCCTACAGGGAAGGCTACGAGCAGTACTTC. It translates to CASSAYREGYEQYF.

This clonotype was detected many times. The chain links TRBV20-1 to TRBJ1-4, with a possible D match to TRBD1 (5 bases). The V gene lost 0 bases and the J gene lost 10 bases, with 9 bases spanning the gap. CDR1 and CDR2 from the germline V gene are DFQATT and SNEGSKA (reference sequence). The CDR3 contains 12 residues. The CDR3 DNA is TGCAGTGCTAGAGATTCTGGGGGAAAACTGTTTTTT. Its translation: CSARDSGGKLFF.

V usage is TRBV28 and J usage is TRBJ1-5, with D maybe TRBD1 (6 bases). Germline values: CDR1 MDHEN, CDR2 SYDVKM. V lost 5 bases and J lost 4, with 15 bases in between. This CDR3 comprises 15 residues. CDR3 in DNA: TGTGCCAGCAGTACAGGACAGACGGTAAATCAGCCCCAGCATTTT. Residues: CASSTGQTVNQPQHF.

CDR3 residues: CASMDPGLEQYF. Written as DNA, the CDR3 is TGTGCCAGCATGGACCCGGGGTTAGAGCAGTACTTC. The chain combines TRBV27 with TRBJ2-7; tentatively, D is TRBD2 (5 bases). Germline loops: CDR1 MNHEY, CDR2 SMNVEV (reference sequence). CDR3 length: 12 residues. The V and J ends lost 7 bases and 7 bases respectively, with 14 bases between them.

The sample holds many counts of this clonotype. The gene calls are TRBV6-6 and TRBJ2-2; D might be TRBD1 or TRBD2, each matching 5 bases. Germline V gene lookup returns CDR1 MNHNY and CDR2 SVGAGI (reference sequence). The ends were cut back, 5 bases at V and 14 bases at J, with 9 bases in the middle. This CDR3 is built from 10 residues. The chain's CDR3 is CASSRGALFF. The CDR3 DNA follows: TGTGCCAGCAGTCGAGGGGCCCTGTTTTTT.

This clonotype was seen a few times. The chain combines TRBV30 with TRBJ2-2; 7 positions match TRBD1. With 3 bases clipped from V and 6 bases from J, the junction kept 10 bases outside the gene matches. This CDR3 region has 15 residues. Germline assignment: CDR1 GTSNPN and CDR2 SVGIG (reference sequence). The CDR3: CAWRKPGQLAGELFF. In nucleotides, the CDR3 is TGTGCCTGGAGAAAACCGGGACAGCTGGCCGGGGAGCTGTTTTTT.

This clonotype was recorded at least ten times. The chain carries TRBV7-2 and TRBJ2-7, with 11 bases fitting TRBD1. This CDR3 region has 15 residues. J lost 5 bases, V lost 5 bases, and 8 bases had no gene match. Germline loops: CDR1 SGHTA, CDR2 FQGNSA. The CDR3 protein is CASSPWGGQGDEQYF. CDR3 coding DNA: TGTGCCAGCAGCCCGTGGGGGGGACAGGGGGACGAGCAGTACTTC.

At least ten counts were recorded for this clonotype. This rearrangement joins TRBV11-3 to TRBJ2-7; TRBD2 aligns across 8 bases. CDR1 and CDR2 from the germline V gene are SGHNT and YENEEA. The J segment lost 4 bases and the V segment lost 2 bases, leaving 7 bases of the junction unmatched. The CDR3 is made up of 15 amino acids. CDR3 nucleotides: TGTGCCAGCAGCTTAAACCCGGGGGGGGGGTACGAGCAGTACTTC. This encodes CASSLNPGGGYEQYF.

This clonotype was recorded at least ten times. J is TRBJ2-1 and V is TRBV12-3 or TRBV12-4, with D perhaps matching TRBD1 (5 bases). Trimming shortened V by 3 bases and J by 12 bases, and 9 bases separated the two germline ends. This CDR3 has 11 residues. This chain's CDR3 is CASSFRQGQFF. The DNA of the CDR3 is TGTGCCAGCAGTTTTCGGCAGGGGCAGTTCTTC.

There are a few counts of this clonotype. V usage is TRBV3-1 and J usage is TRBJ1-2; D not certain. There are 12 residues in the CDR3. The germline V gene encodes CDR1 LGHDT and CDR2 YNNKEL (reference sequence). Trimming took 3 bases from V and 7 from J, leaving 9 bases between them. CDR3 region: CASSHRTGGYTF. DNA of the CDR3: TGTGCCAGCAGCCATAGGACGGGTGGCTACACCTTC.

This clonotype was seen ten or more times. The V call is TRBV5-1, the J call TRBJ1-2, with D possibly TRBD1 on 6 matching bases. In germline, CDR1 is SGHRS, CDR2 YFSETQ. The V and J ends lost 0 bases and 8 bases respectively, with 14 bases between them. The CDR3 totals 14 residues. In DNA, the CDR3 is TGCGCCAGCAGCTTGGGGGGGGCTAGGGACGGCTACACCTTC. Encoded protein: CASSLGGARDGYTF.

This clonotype was seen many times. The chain has TRBV19 and TRBJ2-1; D is possibly TRBD1 or TRBD2 (5 bases each). Germline V gene data show CDR1 as LNHDA and CDR2 as SQIVND (reference sequence). V lost 4 bases and J lost 9, with 22 bases in between. The CDR3 contains 16 residues. The CDR3 DNA is TGTGCCAGTAGTACCCTCGAGGGAAGGGGTGGGAGTGAGCAGTTCTTC. Its protein is CASSTLEGRGGSEQFF.